Listed here are 24 T cell receptor beta chains from one sample, sequenced in a study of blood T cell repertoires in COVID-19. The protocol was immunoSEQ multiplex PCR, while the TCRdb copy is restricted to in-frame clones and leaves out a portion. The profile shows approximately 470,000 clones, 75% to 90% of them singletons. Sequenced material: PBMCs or T cells enriched from blood (not recorded which). These receptors came from a woman aged 18-29 years who had recovered from COVID-19.

The rearrangement links TRBV25-1 to TRBJ1-2; TRBD1 matches at 7 bases. Trimming cost V 5 bases and J 6 bases; bases outside gene matches: 6. The CDR3 is made up of 13 amino acids. Germline CDR1 reads MGHDK; CDR2 reads SYGVNS. CDR3 region: CASSPQGRNGYTF. In DNA, the CDR3 is TGTGCCAGCAGTCCACAGGGGCGGAATGGCTACACCTTC.

The genes are TRBV7-2 and TRBJ2-3; D is undetermined. The CDR3 spans 17 residues. Trimming took 4 bases from V and 6 from J, leaving 23 bases between them. Germline V lookup: CDR1 SGHTA, CDR2 FQGNSA. CDR3 bases: TGTGCCAGCAGCTCCATAGAATGGTATCAGTTCGGGGATACGCAGTATTTT. Protein product: CASSSIEWYQFGDTQYF.

The V and J genes are TRBV7-2 and TRBJ1-2; TRBD1 is a possible D gene (5 bases). This CDR3 is 13 amino acids long. Germline CDR1 SGHTA, CDR2 FQGNSA. Between the trimmed V and J ends, which lost 6 bases and 6 bases, there was a span of 14 bases. The CDR3 nucleotides are TGTGCCAGCAGTGTAGGGGTATTGGATGGCTACACCTTC. Translated: CASSVGVLDGYTF.

The V gene is TRBV6-1, the J gene TRBJ2-1; TRBD2 is a possible D gene (7 bases). This CDR3 region has 16 residues. Germline V gene sequence: CDR1 MNHNS, CDR2 SASEGT. With 1 base removed from V and 8 bases from J, the gap between germline ends came to 18 bases. The CDR3 DNA follows: TGTGCCAGCAGTGAAGAGGGGGGGGGCCCAGGGGATGAGCAGTTCTTC. This sequence encodes CASSEEGGGPGDEQFF.

This sequence joins TRBV4-1 and TRBJ2-7, with TRBD1 matching over 7 bases. The CDR3 contains 17 residues. Trimming cost V 4 bases and J 3 bases; bases outside gene matches: 15. Germline V CDR1 and CDR2: MGHRA, YSYEKL. DNA of the CDR3: TGCGCCAGCAGCCCTCGACAGGGATCTACCTTATTCTACGAGCAGTACTTC. Translated: CASSPRQGSTLFYEQYF.

V usage is TRBV6-5 and J usage is TRBJ2-5; 10 nucleotides match TRBD2. Unmatched junction bases numbered 8, after V lost 8 bases and J lost 5 bases. This CDR3 comprises 14 residues. In germline, CDR1 is MNHEY, CDR2 SVGAGI. In nucleotides, the CDR3 is TGTGCCAGCGGGGGGACTAGCGAGACTGAGACCCAGTACTTC. It codes for CASGGTSETETQYF.

The chain employs TRBV11-2 and TRBJ2-3, with D perhaps TRBD2 (6 bases). Germline CDR1 is SGHAT and CDR2 is FQNNGV. CDR3 length: 16 amino acids. V lost 1 base and J lost 0, with 11 bases in between. The CDR3 reads CASSLGDSQSTDTQYF. CDR3 in DNA: TGTGCCAGCAGCTTAGGGGACTCGCAGAGCACAGATACGCAGTATTTT.

Written as DNA, the CDR3 is TGTGCCAGCAGTTCCCTTCTGACTAGCGGGTACGAGCAGTACTTC. This translates into CASSSLLTSGYEQYF. V gene TRBV6-6 combines with J gene TRBJ2-7, with 10 bases fitting TRBD2. Per the germline V gene, CDR1 is MNHNY and CDR2 is SVGAGI (reference sequence). CDR3 length equals 15 residues. V gave up 4 bases and J gave up 4 bases; unmatched junction bases: 7.

Only one count was recorded for this clone. The chain combines TRBV15 with TRBJ1-1; the match to TRBD1 covers 8 bases. Germline CDR1 LNHNV, CDR2 YYDKDF (reference sequence). This CDR3 has 14 residues. V dropped 9 bases and J dropped 5; count of bases not matched to a gene: 11. The CDR3 region is CATRQGLVGTEAFF. The CDR3 DNA reads as TGTGCCACGAGACAGGGGCTAGTGGGGACTGAAGCTTTCTTT.

The chain recombines TRBV5-4 with TRBJ2-3; tentative D call: TRBD1 (6 bases). Trimming stripped 3 bases from V and 0 bases from J, with 11 bases between. The V gene's germline CDR1 is SGHNT and CDR2 YYREEE (reference sequence). CDR3 length: 15 amino acids. The CDR3 sequence: CASSSTGPSTDTQYF. In DNA, the CDR3 is TGTGCCAGCAGCTCGACAGGTCCCAGCACAGATACGCAGTATTTT. The full variable domain, completed using reference TRBV5-4 and TRBJ2-3, is ETGVTQSPTHLIKTRGQQVTLRCSSQSGHNTVSWYQQALGQGPQFIFQYYREEENGRGNFPPRFSGLQFPNYSSELNVNALELDDSALYLCASSSTGPSTDTQYFGPGTRLTVL.

This chain links TRBV27 with TRBJ2-1; D perhaps matches TRBD2 (5 bases). The CDR3 runs 15 residues. Trimming cost V 8 bases and J 8 bases, with 22 bases left between them. Looked up from germline, CDR1 is MNHEY and CDR2 is SMNVEV (reference sequence). In nucleotides, the CDR3 is TGTGCCAGCCGCTGGAGGCGAGAACTTTCCGATGAGCAGTTCTTC. Its protein product is CASRWRRELSDEQFF.

This clone showed up just a few times. The chain has TRBV11-2 and TRBJ2-3; TRBD2 is a possible D gene (5 bases). Germline V gives CDR1 SGHAT, CDR2 FQNNGV. The V end lost 3 bases, the J end lost 4 bases, and 11 bases lay between the germline ends. The CDR3 consists of 14 residues. The CDR3, as DNA: TGTGCCAGCAGCTTTAGCGTGGTCGCAGATACGCAGTATTTT. Encoded protein: CASSFSVVADTQYF.

DNA of the CDR3: TGTGCCAGCAGCCCAAGGGGGGCAGGGGGAAGCACTGAAGCTTTCTTT. This sequence encodes CASSPRGAGGSTEAFF. The genes are TRBV4-2 and TRBJ1-1; 7 bases align to TRBD1. CDR3 length: 16 residues. V lost 4 bases and J lost 4; bases outside the gene matches: 12. CDR1 and CDR2 (germline): LGHNA, YNFKEQ.

This chain uses TRBV6-5 with TRBJ1-1; the D gene is possibly TRBD1 (6 bases). With 4 bases removed from V and 11 bases from J, the gap between germline ends came to 20 bases. CDR1 and CDR2 from the germline V gene are MNHEY and SVGAGI. This CDR3 has 14 residues. For the CDR3, the DNA is TGTGCCAGCAGTTCGACAGGCGGTGGATTTAACGCTTTCTTT. Translating it yields CASSSTGGGFNAFF.

This clone showed up just a few times. The rearrangement uses TRBV7-2 and TRBJ1-2; a weak D match, TRBD1 (6 bases). Trimming cost V 5 bases and J 0 bases, with 10 bases left between them. The CDR3 has 14 residues. CDR1 is SGHTA, CDR2 FQGNSA, per germline. The CDR3 DNA reads TGTGCCAGCAGCCTGGACAGCTCTAACTATGGCTACACCTTC. Translated: CASSLDSSNYGYTF.

The count of this clone is one. The chain couples TRBV5-1 to TRBJ1-1, with a tentative D call TRBD1 (5 bases). The CDR3 length is 15 residues. The V gene's germline CDR1 is SGHRS and CDR2 YFSETQ. With 4 bases removed from V and 6 bases from J, the gap between germline ends came to 19 bases. For the CDR3, the DNA is TGCGCCAGCAGCCCCTCGACAGCCTTTTTCCCTGAAGCTTTCTTT. The encoded protein is CASSPSTAFFPEAFF. The whole variable domain, remainder taken from reference TRBV5-1 and TRBJ1-1, is KAGVTQTPRYLIKTRGQQVTLSCSPISGHRSVSWYQQTPGQGLQFLFEYFSETQRNKGNFPGRFSGRQFSNSRSEMNVSTLELGDSALYLCASSPSTAFFPEAFFGQGTRLTVV.

Here the CDR3 DNA reads TGCAGTGCTAGTTCTAGGGGCTACGAGCAGTACTTC. The encoded protein is CSASSRGYEQYF. The chain is built from TRBV20-1 and TRBJ2-7, with D tentatively TRBD1 (5 bases). There are 12 residues in the CDR3. Germline-derived CDR1 and CDR2 are DFQATT and SNEGSKA (reference sequence). Between the trimmed V and J ends, which lost 3 bases and 3 bases, there was a span of 9 bases.

V and J are TRBV19 and TRBJ1-6, with D possibly TRBD1 on 5 matching bases. The germline V and J ends were trimmed by 3 bases and 12 bases, with 12 bases remaining between them. CDR3 size: 13 residues. Germline CDR1 is LNHDA and CDR2 is SQIVND (reference sequence). As DNA, the CDR3 is TGTGCCAGTAGTATTTTAGGGGTAAAACCCCTCCACTTT. Protein product: CASSILGVKPLHF.

The chain couples TRBV5-1 to TRBJ1-1; the match to TRBD1 covers 7 bases. CDR1 is SGHRS, CDR2 YFSETQ, per germline. With 4 bases clipped from V and 7 bases from J, the junction kept 10 bases outside the gene matches. The CDR3 length is 14 residues. CDR3 sequence: CASSHQLDRDEAFF. DNA for the CDR3: TGCGCCAGCAGCCACCAATTAGACAGGGATGAAGCTTTCTTT.

The genes are TRBV5-1 and TRBJ1-3, with 8 bases matching TRBD1. Germline CDR1 SGHRS, CDR2 YFSETQ. J lost 4 bases, V lost 0 bases, and 9 bases had no gene match. This CDR3 has 17 amino acids. Here the CDR3 reads CASSLGQGQERGNTIYF. CDR3 bases: TGCGCCAGCAGCTTGGGTCAGGGACAGGAGAGAGGAAACACCATATATTTT.

The chain combines TRBV5-6 with TRBJ2-3; 8 bases align to TRBD2. V gave up 7 bases and J gave up 3 bases; unmatched junction bases: 13. Germline CDR1 and CDR2: SGHDT and YYEEEE. The CDR3 sequence is 16 residues long. In nucleotides, the CDR3 is TGTGCCAGCCTCAAAATCCTAGGCGGGGGGACAGATACGCAGTATTTT. It specifies CASLKILGGGTDTQYF.

J is TRBJ2-2 and V is TRBV5-6, with 10 bases lining up with TRBD1. This CDR3 is built from 16 residues. CDR1 is SGHDT and CDR2 is YYEEEE in the germline V gene. V was pared by 4 bases and J by 2 bases, with 5 bases of the junction left unmatched. CDR3 residues: CASSQGQGPNTGELFF. The CDR3 nucleotides read TGTGCCAGCAGCCAGGGACAGGGGCCCAACACCGGGGAGCTGTTTTTT.

The chain uses TRBV30 and TRBJ1-5; TRBD1 matches at 7 bases. The CDR3 has 14 amino acids. Germline loops: CDR1 GTSNPN, CDR2 SVGIG (reference sequence). The ends lost 1 base at V and 3 bases at J; junction bases unmatched: 3. For the CDR3, the DNA is TGTGCCTGGAGTGGGACAGGCCCCAATCAGCCCCAGCATTTT. It codes for CAWSGTGPNQPQHF.

The rearrangement joins TRBV2 to TRBJ2-2; D is undetermined. This CDR3 is built from 12 residues. V dropped 5 bases and J dropped 8 bases, with 9 bases sitting between them. Germline CDR1 reads SNHLY; CDR2 reads FYNNEI. CDR3 sequence reads: CASSYQTGELFF. The CDR3 DNA is TGTGCCAGCAGTTATCAAACAGGGGAGCTGTTTTTT.